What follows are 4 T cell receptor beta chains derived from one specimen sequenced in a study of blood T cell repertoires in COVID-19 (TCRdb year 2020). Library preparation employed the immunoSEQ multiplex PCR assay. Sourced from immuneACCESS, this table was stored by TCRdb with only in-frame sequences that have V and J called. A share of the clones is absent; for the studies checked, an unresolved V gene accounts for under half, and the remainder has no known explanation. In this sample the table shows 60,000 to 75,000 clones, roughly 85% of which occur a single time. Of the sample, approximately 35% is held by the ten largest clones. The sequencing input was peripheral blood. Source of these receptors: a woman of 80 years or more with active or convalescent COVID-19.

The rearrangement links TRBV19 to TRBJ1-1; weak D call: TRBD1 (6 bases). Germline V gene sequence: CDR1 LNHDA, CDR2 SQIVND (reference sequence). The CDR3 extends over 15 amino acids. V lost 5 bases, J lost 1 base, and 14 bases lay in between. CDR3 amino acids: CASSELGQGNTEAFF. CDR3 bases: TGTGCCAGTAGTGAGTTGGGACAAGGGAACACTGAAGCTTTCTTT.

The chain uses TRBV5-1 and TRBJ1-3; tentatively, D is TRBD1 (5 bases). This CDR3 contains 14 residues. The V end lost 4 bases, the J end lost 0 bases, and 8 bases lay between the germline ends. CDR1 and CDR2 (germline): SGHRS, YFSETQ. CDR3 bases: TGCGCCAGCAGCCCAGGGCTCTCTGGAAACACCATATATTTT. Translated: CASSPGLSGNTIYF.

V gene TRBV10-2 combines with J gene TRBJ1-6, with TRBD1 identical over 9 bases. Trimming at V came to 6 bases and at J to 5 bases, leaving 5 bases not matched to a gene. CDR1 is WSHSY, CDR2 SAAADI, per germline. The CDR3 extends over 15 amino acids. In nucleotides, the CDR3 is TGCGCCAGCAGGGACGACAGGGGGGATAATTCACCCCTCCACTTT. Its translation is CASRDDRGDNSPLHF.

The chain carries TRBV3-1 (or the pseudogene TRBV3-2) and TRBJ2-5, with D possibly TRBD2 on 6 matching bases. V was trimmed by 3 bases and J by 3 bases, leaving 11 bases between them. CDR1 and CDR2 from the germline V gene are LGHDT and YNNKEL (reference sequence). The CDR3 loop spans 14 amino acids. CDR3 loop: CASSHRGGEETQYF. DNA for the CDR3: TGTGCCAGCAGCCACCGAGGAGGGGAAGAGACCCAGTACTTC.